The text below deals with one TCR beta chain. The repertoire was sequenced with immunoSEQ multiplex PCR; TCRdb's copy has only in-frame clones and lacks some. The sample consists of around 83,000 clones, over 85% of them appearing once. The data are from a study of technical replicates of blood from a few donors. The ends were cut back, 3 bases at V and 2 bases at J, with 5 bases in the middle. The V gene's germline CDR1 is MDHEN and CDR2 SYDVKM. CDR3 length: 12 residues. Material for sequencing was T cells isolated from PBMCs. This clonotype was obtained from a human donor in good health. This sequence joins TRBV28 and TRBJ2-7; D gene ambiguous. The CDR3 bases are TGTGCCAGCAGTTTTTCGGCCTACGAGCAGTACTTC. This sequence encodes CASSFSAYEQYF.